This paragraph reports one T cell receptor (beta chain). Its antigen remains unidentified. V lost 5 bases and J lost 8, with 15 bases in between. This CDR3 comprises 13 residues. Germline loops: CDR1 KGHSH, CDR2 LQKENI. For the second PCR, which ran for about 7 to 11 cycles, a sample-barcoded 5' primer and a J-beta primer mix were used. TCRdb re-derived calls from the 5' RACE reads in MiXCR, one entry per CDR3 protein. The top ten hold 2.5% to 3.5% of the sample, which has 600,000 to 900,000 distinct CDR3 sequences, around a quarter seen once. This entry belongs to a study of blood T cells in healthy people across ages. Study-level results: The study lacked donor CMV status, which possibly confounded expanded clonotype changes.

Another study also made use of these data, one on T cells of mothers and their children.

The receptor's source is a boy aged 10-17 years in good health. Input material: blood. The V and J genes are TRBV18 and TRBJ1-2, with a weak D call TRBD1 (6 bases). As DNA, the CDR3 is TGTGCCAGCTCAGCGGACAGCTCGCTGGGCTACACCTTC. This sequence encodes CASSADSSLGYTF.